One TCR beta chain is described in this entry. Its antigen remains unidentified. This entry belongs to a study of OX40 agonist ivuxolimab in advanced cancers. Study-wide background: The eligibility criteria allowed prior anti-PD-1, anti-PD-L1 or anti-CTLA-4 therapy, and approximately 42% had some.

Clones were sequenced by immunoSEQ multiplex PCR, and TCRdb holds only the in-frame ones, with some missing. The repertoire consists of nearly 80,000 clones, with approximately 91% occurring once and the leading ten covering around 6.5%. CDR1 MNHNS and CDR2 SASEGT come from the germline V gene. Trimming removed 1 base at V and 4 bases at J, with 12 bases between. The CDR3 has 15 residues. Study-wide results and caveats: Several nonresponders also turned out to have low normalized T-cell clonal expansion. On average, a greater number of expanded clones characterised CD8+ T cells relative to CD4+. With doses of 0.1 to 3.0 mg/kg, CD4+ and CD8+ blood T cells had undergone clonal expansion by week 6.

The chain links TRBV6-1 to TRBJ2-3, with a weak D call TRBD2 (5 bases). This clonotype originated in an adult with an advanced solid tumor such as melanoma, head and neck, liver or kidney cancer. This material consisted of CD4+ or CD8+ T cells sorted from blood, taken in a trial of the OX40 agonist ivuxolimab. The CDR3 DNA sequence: TGTGCCAGCAGTGAAGGCGACTACCGATCAGATACGCAGTATTTT. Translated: CASSEGDYRSDTQYF.